The text below deals with one T cell receptor beta chain. Its specificity is unknown. With the read ending 3 residues before the CDR3 end, the germline J gene is used to fill in that end. Using immunoSEQ multiplex PCR, the repertoire was profiled, and TCRdb retains in-frame clones only, with some absent. Seen in this sample are approximately 38,000 clones; the ten most common clones hold under 8.5%. The sample is drawn from a study of T cells in women clearing cervical HPV infection. Whole-study context: Donors had HPV16-related CIN3 or worse; 2 had invasive cancer. Controls gave blood once infection was undetectable; cases at lesion identification. Cases' blood sampling followed lesion detection by median about 150 days (90 to 200).

V lost 1 base, J lost 8 bases, and 11 bases lay in between. The CDR3 runs to 14 residues. Study conclusions and caveats: CIN3+ cases had significantly higher TCR repertoire richness than controls, but evenness did not differ.

The chain is built from TRBV12-3 or TRBV12-4 and TRBJ1-4; D perhaps matches TRBD1 (5 bases). Sequenced input: blood buffy coat. The sequence was obtained from a woman aged 18 to 75 with a cervical HPV16 infection that either progressed to CIN3+ or cleared (not recorded which). The covered CDR3 bases are TGTGCCAGCAGTTTAGGGGGGGAGGGGGAAAAA. Its protein product is CASSLGGEGEK. The whole CDR3 is CASSLGGEGEKLFF.